A single T cell receptor beta chain is shown here with its context. This clonotype has a count of ten or more. What this receptor recognizes is not known. No much larger clone exists at a distance of one base, and base qualities are not known. This sample is part of a study of T cells in Graves' hyperthyroidism and ophthalmopathy (dated by TCRdb to between 2018 and 2021). For context, the study as a whole: Peripheral blood was sampled at the time of initial diagnosis, prior to any treatment. TCR V-J signatures able to tell the groups apart were searched for in a discovery cohort of 100 patients, of whom 40 to 45 had Graves' ophthalmopathy and roughly 58 had stable Graves' hyperthyroidism. An independent validation cohort of about 20 hyperthyroidism patients and 15 or so patients who later progressed to ophthalmopathy tested prospective prediction of ophthalmopathy. The approximately 90 discovery patients were divided at random into training and test sets in a 7:3 ratio. The study also compared thyroid tissue and blood T-cell repertoires from five or six Graves' hyperthyroidism patients. Following sampling, methimazole starting at 30 mg daily was given to hyperthyroidism patients, and high-dose intravenous methylprednisolone was given to ophthalmopathy patients. According to the paper, TCR Vbeta CDR3 sequencing was carried out on 135 peripheral blood samples, which came from 40 to 45 ophthalmopathy, around 75 hyperthyroidism and roughly 17 progressor patients. What the study reported, not specific to this receptor: A 13 V-J signature model separated ophthalmopathy from stable hyperthyroidism, with roughly 88% sensitivity and 81% to 83% specificity in cross-validation and 80%/75% in testing. During validation, the model predicted progression to ophthalmopathy a median of around 6 months ahead of onset, with just under 71% sensitivity and 72.22% specificity. Blood samples also contained most of the expanded thyroid clonotypes (frequency above 0.001), which suggests that blood repertoires may reflect thyroid immune responses. No statistical method was used to fix the sample size in advance, and group allocation was not hidden from the investigators.

The TCR beta CDR3 regions were amplified from the RNA transcripts. The first round of RT-PCR for the TCR CDR3 was performed with the HTBI primer set and the Qiagen OneStep RT-PCR kit. A second multiplex PCR round built the libraries, followed by size selection and purification. Paired-end sequencing of the libraries was performed with 100 bp reads on an Illumina HiSeq2000. As for the authors' bioinformatics: SOAPnuke was used to process the raw data, removing reads that contained adapters or uncalled bases, had a mean Phred below 15, or lacked an exact match to the constant primer or identifier. COPE v1.2.5 was used to merge high-quality paired reads, and clonotypes were defined as unique nucleotide sequences. MiTCR v1.1 was used to align clonotypes to the IMGT TRBV, TRBD and TRBJ reference segments. The analysis was restricted to V-J combinations with a frequency above 0.0001, which together covered just over 98% of the repertoires. The TCS score was defined as the ratio of F50 (clonal expansion) to E x V (chaos), calculated using BLOSUM62-based TCRdist between CDR3 peptides within each V-J. Welch's t-statistics and random forest reduced roughly 540 V-J features to 13, which were used in a naive Bayes classifier (R e1071). The raw public reads went through TCRdb reprocessing: fastp at Q25, MiXCR clone calling, in-frame beta chains kept. Each CDR3 protein gets just one entry, which takes the most common genes and DNA from the rows behind it. The V and J calls reflect TCRdb's pipeline rather than the authors' work. This sample gives about 580,000 distinct CDR3 sequences in total; around 13% of them show up just once. The ten largest make up approximately 5.7% of the sample.

Hyperthyroidism patients were newly diagnosed, with disease duration under 2 months, and aged 18 to 65 years. Exclusion was applied to patients with uncontrolled infections, other autoimmune diseases, pregnancy or lactation. Diagnoses relied on clinical symptoms, serum thyroxine and TRAb, thyroid ultrasound and orbital computed tomography. Blood from progressor patients was collected at the time of first diagnosis with hyperthyroidism, before any ophthalmopathy symptoms had appeared. Ficoll-Paque density gradient centrifugation was used to isolate PBMCs from 9.5 to 10 ml of fresh peripheral blood. Progressor patients were first diagnosed with Graves' hyperthyroidism and then developed ophthalmopathy during follow-up. Total RNA was extracted using Trizol reagent, and RNA quality was assessed on an Agilent 2100 Bioanalyzer. The clonotype was recovered from a young woman with Graves' hyperthyroidism that later progressed to Graves' ophthalmopathy. Specimen: blood.

Here the CDR3 is given as CASNPNRGFRSYNEQFF. The bases read TGTGCCAGCAATCCAAATAGGGGGTTCCGCTCCTACAATGAGCAGTTCTTC. The rearranged segments are TRBV25-1 and TRBJ2-1; a weak D assignment points to TRBD1 (6 bases agree). Counted from cysteine to phenylalanine, this CDR3 has 17 amino acids. The DNA shown is the 51-base CDR3, in frame from base 1. V loses 7 bases, J loses 0 bases, and the germline ends lie 19 bases apart. CDR1 and CDR2 were assigned from the germline V gene as MGHDK and SYGVNS.